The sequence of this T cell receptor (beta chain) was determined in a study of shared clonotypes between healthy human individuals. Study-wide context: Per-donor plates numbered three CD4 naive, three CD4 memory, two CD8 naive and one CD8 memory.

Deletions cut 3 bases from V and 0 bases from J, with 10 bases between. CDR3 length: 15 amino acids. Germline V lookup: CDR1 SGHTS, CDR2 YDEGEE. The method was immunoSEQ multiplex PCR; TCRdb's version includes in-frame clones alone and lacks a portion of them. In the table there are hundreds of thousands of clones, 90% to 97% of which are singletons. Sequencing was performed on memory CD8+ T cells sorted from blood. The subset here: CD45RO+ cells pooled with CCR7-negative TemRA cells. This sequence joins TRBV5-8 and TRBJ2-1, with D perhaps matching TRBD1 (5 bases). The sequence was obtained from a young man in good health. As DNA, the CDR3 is TGTGCCAGCAGCTCGCTGGGGCGCTCCTACAATGAGCAGTTCTTC. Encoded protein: CASSSLGRSYNEQFF.